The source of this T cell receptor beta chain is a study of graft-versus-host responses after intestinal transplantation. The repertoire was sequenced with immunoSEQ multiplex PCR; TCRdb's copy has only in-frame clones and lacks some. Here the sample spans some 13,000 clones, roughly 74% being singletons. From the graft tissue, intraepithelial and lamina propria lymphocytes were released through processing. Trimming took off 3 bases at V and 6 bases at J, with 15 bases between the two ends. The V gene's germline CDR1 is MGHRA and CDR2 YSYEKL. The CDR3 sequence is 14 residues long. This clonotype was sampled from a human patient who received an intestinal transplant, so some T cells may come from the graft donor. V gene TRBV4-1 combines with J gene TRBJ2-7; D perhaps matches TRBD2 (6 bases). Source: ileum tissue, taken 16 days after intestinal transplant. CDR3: CASSHRGWVVEQYF. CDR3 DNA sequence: TGCGCCAGCAGCCATCGGGGGTGGGTTGTCGAGCAGTACTTC.